There are a few counts of the clone carrying this T cell receptor beta chain. The antigen is not known. The same CDR3 arises from other DNA sequences in this sample as well. This CDR3 spans 11 amino acids. Trimming stripped 6 bases from V and 7 bases from J, with 7 bases between. Per germline, CDR1 MNHEY and CDR2 SVGEGT. This sample stems from a study of Ad26.COV2.S vaccination and SARS-CoV-2 variants. Study in general: Vaccine-arm donor from the placebo-controlled COV1001 Ad26.COV2.S trial.

Method: immunoSEQ multiplex PCR; TCRdb's copy keeps in-frame clones and lacks some. The sample consists of 300,000 to 400,000 clones, roughly 90% of them appearing once. Study findings and constraints: Similar non-spike TCR breadth was seen in vaccine and placebo recipients.

Regarding treatment: roughly 20 received Ad26.COV2.S at low or high dose, single or two shots; five or six received placebo; per-sample allocation not given. Samples came from day 63 after the first vaccine or placebo injection. The rearrangement links TRBV6-2 or TRBV6-3 to TRBJ1-5, with a weak D call TRBD1 (6 bases). Sample: peripheral blood, taken in a trial of Ad26.COV2.S vaccine versus placebo. This sequence originates from a person between 18 and 65 years old who received the Ad26.COV2.S COVID-19 vaccine or a placebo. The CDR3 sequence: CASSQGQPQHF. In DNA form, the CDR3 reads TGTGCCAGCAGCCAGGGGCAGCCCCAGCATTTT.